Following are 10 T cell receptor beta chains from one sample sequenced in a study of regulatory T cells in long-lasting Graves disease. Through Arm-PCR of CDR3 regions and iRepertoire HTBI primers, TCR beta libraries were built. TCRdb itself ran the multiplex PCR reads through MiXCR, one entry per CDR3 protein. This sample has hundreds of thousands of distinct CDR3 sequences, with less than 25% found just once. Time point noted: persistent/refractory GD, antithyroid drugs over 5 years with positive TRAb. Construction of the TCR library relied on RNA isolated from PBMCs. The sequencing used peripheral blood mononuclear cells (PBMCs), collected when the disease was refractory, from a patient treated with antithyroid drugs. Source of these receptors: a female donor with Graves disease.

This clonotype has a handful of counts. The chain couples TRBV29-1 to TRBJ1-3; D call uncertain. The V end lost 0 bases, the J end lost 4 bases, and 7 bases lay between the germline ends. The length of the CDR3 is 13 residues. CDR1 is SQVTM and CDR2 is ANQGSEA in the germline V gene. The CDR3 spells CSVEEGIGNTIYF. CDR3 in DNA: TGCAGCGTTGAAGAAGGGATCGGAAACACCATATATTTT.

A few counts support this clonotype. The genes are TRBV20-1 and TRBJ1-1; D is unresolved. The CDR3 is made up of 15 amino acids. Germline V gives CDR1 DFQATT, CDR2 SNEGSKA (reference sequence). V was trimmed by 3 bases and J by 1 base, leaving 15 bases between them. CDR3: CSASLPSVGNTEAFF. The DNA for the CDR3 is TGCAGTGCTAGTCTTCCATCCGTAGGGAACACTGAAGCTTTCTTT.

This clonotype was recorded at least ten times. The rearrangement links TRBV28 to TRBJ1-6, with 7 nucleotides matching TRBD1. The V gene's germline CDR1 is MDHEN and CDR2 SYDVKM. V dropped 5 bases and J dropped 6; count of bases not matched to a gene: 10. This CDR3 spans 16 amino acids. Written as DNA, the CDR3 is TGTGCCAGCAGTATCGAAGGGGGCGCGGGTAATTCACCCCTCCACTTT. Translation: CASSIEGGAGNSPLHF. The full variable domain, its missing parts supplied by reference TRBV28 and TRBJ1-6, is DVKVTQSSRYLVKRTGEKVFLECVQDMDHENMFWYRQDPGLGLRLIYFSYDVKMKEKGDIPEGYSVSREKKERFSLILESASTNQTSMYLCASSIEGGAGNSPLHFGNGTRLTVT.

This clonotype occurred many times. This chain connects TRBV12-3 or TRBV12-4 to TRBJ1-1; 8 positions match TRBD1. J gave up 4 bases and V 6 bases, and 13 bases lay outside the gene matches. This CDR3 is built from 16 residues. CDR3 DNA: TGTGCCAGCAGATTGTGGCAGGGGGCTGGAGGCACTGAAGCTTTCTTT. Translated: CASRLWQGAGGTEAFF.

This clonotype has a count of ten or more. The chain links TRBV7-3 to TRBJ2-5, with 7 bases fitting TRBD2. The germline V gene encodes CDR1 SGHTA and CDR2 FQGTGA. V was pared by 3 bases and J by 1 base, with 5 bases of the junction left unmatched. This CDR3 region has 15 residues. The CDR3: CASSLGGRPQETQYF. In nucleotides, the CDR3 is TGTGCCAGCAGCTTGGGAGGGAGGCCCCAAGAGACCCAGTACTTC.

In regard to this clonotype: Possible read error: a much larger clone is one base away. This CDR3 reads CANSQGGGSSGEQYF. The CDR3 nucleotides are TGTGCCAACAGCCAAGGTGGCGGGAGCTCTGGCGAGCAGTACTTC. The V and J genes are TRBV3-1 and TRBJ2-7, with 7 bases identical to TRBD2. This CDR3 is built from 15 residues. Germline-derived CDR1 and CDR2 are LGHDT and YNNKEL (reference sequence).

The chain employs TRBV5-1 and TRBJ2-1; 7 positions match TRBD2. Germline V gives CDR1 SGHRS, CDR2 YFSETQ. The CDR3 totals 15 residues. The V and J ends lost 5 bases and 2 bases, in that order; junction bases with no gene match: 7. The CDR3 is CASRRGGGTYNEQFF. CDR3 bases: TGCGCCAGCAGACGTGGGGGAGGGACCTACAATGAGCAGTTCTTC.

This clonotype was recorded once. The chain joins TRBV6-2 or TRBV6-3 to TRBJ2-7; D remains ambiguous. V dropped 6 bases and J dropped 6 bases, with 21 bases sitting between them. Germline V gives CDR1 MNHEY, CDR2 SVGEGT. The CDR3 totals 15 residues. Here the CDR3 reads CASSRLSQGLFEQYF. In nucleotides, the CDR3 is TGTGCCAGCAGCCGCTTGAGCCAAGGGCTATTCGAGCAGTACTTC.

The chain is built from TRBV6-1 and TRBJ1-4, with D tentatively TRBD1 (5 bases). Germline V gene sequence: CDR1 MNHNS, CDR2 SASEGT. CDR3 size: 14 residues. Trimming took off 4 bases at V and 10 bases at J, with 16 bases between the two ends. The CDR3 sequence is CASSGAPSGGKLFF. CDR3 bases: TGTGCCAGCAGTGGGGCCCCCTCGGGGGGAAAACTGTTTTTT.

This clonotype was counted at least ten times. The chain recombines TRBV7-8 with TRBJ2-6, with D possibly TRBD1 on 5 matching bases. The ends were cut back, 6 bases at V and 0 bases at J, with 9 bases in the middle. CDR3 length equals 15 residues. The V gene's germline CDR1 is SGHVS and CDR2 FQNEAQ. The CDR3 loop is CASSLTGSGANVLTF. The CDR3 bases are TGTGCCAGCAGTCTAACAGGCTCTGGGGCCAACGTCCTGACTTTC.